This TCR beta chain was found in a study of OX40 agonist ivuxolimab in advanced cancers. Study at large: Aged 23 to 79 with a mean of roughly 65 years, they were under 85% male. Prior anti-PD-1, anti-PD-L1 or anti-CTLA-4 therapy did not bar entry, and approximately 40% had some.

Note on this clone: Its antigen remains unknown.

Study results and limitations: In the 0.1-3.0 mg/kg groups, partial responders showed among the lowest expansion. Mean expanded clone counts were higher in CD8+ than CD4+ T cells.

Sequencing used immunoSEQ multiplex PCR; TCRdb keeps in-frame clones, though not all of them. Of 50,000 to 80,000 clones listed, 84% are singletons. The length of the CDR3 is 17 residues. V was shortened by 4 bases and J by 0 bases, with 13 bases between the two germline ends. The V gene's germline CDR1 is KGHSH and CDR2 LQKENI. The sequence came from an adult with an advanced solid tumor such as melanoma, head and neck, liver or kidney cancer. This specimen was CD4+ or CD8+ T cells sorted from blood, taken in a trial of the OX40 agonist ivuxolimab. The V call is TRBV18, the J call TRBJ2-6; D gene ambiguous. This CDR3 reads CASSQTGQFSGANVLTF. The CDR3 DNA sequence: TGTGCCAGCTCACAAACGGGCCAGTTCTCTGGGGCCAACGTCCTGACTTTC.